This TCR beta chain was found in a study of blood T cell repertoires in COVID-19. Study at large: T cells, B-cell-depleted T cells, or PBMCs provided the cDNA or gDNA that served as material.

Using immunoSEQ multiplex PCR, the repertoire was profiled, and TCRdb retains in-frame clones only, with some absent. The repertoire holds about 670,000 clones, approximately 90% seen once, with over 0.2% in the top ten. The CDR3 is 15 amino acids. Germline CDR1 MNHNY, CDR2 SVGAGI (reference sequence). V lost 6 bases and J 2 bases, leaving 14 bases between the germline ends. The receptor was isolated from a woman in her late teens or twenties with acute or convalescent COVID-19. The V and J genes are TRBV6-6 and TRBJ1-5, with D perhaps TRBD1 (5 bases). The sequenced sample consisted of peripheral blood. CDR3 sequence: CASSRGTFGNQPQHF. The CDR3 nucleotides are TGTGCCAGCAGCCGGGGGACCTTTGGCAATCAGCCCCAGCATTTT.